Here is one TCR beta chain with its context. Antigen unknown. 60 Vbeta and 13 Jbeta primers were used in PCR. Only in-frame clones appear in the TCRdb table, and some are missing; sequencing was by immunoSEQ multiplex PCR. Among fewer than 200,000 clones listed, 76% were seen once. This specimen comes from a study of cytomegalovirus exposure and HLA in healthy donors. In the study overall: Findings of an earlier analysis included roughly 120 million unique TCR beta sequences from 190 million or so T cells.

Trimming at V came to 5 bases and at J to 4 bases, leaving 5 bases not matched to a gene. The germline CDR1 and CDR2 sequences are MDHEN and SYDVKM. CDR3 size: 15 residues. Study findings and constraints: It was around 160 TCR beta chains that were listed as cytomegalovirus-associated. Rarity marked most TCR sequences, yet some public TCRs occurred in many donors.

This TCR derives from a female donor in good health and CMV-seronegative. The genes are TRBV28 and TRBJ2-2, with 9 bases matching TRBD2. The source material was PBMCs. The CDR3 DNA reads TGTGCCAGCAGTCCGACTAGCGGAGTCACCGGGGAGCTGTTTTTT. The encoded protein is CASSPTSGVTGELFF.